This section outlines one T cell receptor (beta chain) sequence together with its context. Its antigen is undetermined. TCRdb re-derived calls from the reads in MiXCR, one entry per CDR3 protein. The data hold around 750,000 distinct CDR3 sequences, with approximately 30% observed a single time. This record comes from a study of T cell repertoires in cytomegalovirus infection. About the study: CMV epitopes in the study were HLA-C-restricted (recently identified) and HLA-B-restricted (well studied). It was the public TCR beta signatures that indicated both CMV infection and matching HLA type. General study results and limits: HLA-C-restricted TCR beta clonotypes specific for CMV led the ex vivo response.

The ends were cut back, 5 bases at V and 0 bases at J, with 16 bases in the middle. Germline lookup yields CDR1 MNHEY and CDR2 SMNVEV (reference sequence). This CDR3 region has 16 residues. The receptor was isolated from a human donor in good health (CMV status not recorded). Some clones in this sample may be carry-over from other donors' samples. The material sequenced was cultured CD8+ T cells from PBMCs, taken from culture after CMV antigen stimulation. The chain uses TRBV27 and TRBJ1-1; D is unclear. Here the CDR3 reads CASSLRWAVMNTEAFF. The CDR3, as DNA: TGTGCCAGCAGTCTACGGTGGGCAGTCATGAACACTGAAGCTTTCTTT.